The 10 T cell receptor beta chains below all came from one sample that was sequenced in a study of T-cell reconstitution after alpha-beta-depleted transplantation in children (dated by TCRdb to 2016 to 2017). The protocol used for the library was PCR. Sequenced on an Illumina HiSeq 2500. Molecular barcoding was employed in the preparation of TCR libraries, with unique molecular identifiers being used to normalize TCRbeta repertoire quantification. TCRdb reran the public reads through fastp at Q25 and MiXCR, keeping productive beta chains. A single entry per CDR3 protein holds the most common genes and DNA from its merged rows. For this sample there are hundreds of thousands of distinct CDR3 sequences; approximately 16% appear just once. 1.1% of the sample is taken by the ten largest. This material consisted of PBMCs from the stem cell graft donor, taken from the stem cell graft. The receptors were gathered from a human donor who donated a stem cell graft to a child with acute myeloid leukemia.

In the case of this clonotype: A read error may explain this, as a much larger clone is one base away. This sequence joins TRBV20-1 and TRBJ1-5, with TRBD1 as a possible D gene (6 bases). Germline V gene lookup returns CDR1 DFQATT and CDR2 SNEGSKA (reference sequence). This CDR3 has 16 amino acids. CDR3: CCARPRPDRIYQPQHF. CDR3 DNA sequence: TGCTGTGCTAGACCCCGCCCGGACAGAATATACCAGCCCCAGCATTTT.

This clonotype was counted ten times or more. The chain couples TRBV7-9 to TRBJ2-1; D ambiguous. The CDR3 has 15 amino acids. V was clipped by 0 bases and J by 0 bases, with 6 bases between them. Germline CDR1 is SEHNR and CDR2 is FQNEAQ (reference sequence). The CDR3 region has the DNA TGTGCCAGCAGCTTAGCTACTTTCTCCTACAATGAGCAGTTCTTC. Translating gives CASSLATFSYNEQFF.

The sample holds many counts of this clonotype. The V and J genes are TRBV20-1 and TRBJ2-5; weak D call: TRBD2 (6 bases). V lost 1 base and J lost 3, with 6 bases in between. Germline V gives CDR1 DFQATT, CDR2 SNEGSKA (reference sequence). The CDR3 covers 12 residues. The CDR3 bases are TGCAGTGCTAGAGGGGGGGAAGAGACCCAGTACTTC. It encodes CSARGGEETQYF.

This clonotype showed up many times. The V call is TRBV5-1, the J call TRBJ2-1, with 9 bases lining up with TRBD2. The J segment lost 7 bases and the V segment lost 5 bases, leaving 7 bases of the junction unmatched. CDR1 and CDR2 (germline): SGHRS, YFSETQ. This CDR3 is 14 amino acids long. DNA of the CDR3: TGCGCCAGCAGTAGGCGCGGGGGGGCGAATGAGCAGTTCTTC. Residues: CASSRRGGANEQFF.

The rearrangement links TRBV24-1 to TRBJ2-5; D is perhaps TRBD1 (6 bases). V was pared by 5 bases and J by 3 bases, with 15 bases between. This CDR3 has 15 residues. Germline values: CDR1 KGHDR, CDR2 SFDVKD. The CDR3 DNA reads TGTGCCACCAGTGCCAGACCGGGACAAGAAGAGACCCAGTACTTC. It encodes CATSARPGQEETQYF.

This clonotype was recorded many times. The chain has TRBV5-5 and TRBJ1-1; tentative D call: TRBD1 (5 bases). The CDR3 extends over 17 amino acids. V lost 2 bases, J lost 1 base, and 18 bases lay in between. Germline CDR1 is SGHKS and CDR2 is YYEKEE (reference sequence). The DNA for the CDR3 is TGTGCCAGCAGCTTTAGGTTTAGGGGTGAGGCGAACACTGAAGCTTTCTTT. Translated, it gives CASSFRFRGEANTEAFF.

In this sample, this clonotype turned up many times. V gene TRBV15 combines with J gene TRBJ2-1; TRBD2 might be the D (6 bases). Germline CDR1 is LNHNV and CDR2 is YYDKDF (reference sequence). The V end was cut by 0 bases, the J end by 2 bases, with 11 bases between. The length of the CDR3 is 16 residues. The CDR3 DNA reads TGTGCCACCAGCAGAGACCGGGACTTAACCTACAATGAGCAGTTCTTC. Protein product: CATSRDRDLTYNEQFF.

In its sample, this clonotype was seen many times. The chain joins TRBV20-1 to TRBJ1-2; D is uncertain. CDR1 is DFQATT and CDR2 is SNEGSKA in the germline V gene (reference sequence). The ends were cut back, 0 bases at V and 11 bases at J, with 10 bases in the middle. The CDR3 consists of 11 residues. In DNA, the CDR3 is TGCAGTGCTAGAGATCGGCCTGTTTACACCTTC. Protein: CSARDRPVYTF.

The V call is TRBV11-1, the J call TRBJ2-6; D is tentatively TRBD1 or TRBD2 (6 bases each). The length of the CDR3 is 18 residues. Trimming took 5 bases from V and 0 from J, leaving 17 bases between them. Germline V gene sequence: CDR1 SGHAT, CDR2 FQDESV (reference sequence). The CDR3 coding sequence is TGTGCCAGCAGCCCTAAGGGGGGTATTTACTCTGGGGCCAACGTCCTGACTTTC. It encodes CASSPKGGIYSGANVLTF.

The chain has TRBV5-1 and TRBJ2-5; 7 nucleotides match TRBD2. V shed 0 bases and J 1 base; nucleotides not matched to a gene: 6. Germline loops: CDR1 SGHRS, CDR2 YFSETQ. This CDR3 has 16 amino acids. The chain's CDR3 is CASSLDRAGPQETQYF. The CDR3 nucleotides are TGCGCCAGCAGCTTGGACCGAGCGGGGCCCCAAGAGACCCAGTACTTC.